Included here is one T cell receptor beta chain sequence, with context. This entry is derived from a study of blood T cell repertoires in COVID-19. About the research overall: COVID-19 samples collected from the United States, Italy and Spain covered acute and convalescent phases. From T cells, B-cell-depleted T cells, or PBMCs came the material, which was cDNA or gDNA.

The germline V gene has CDR1 MNHNS and CDR2 SASEGT. This CDR3 comprises 13 residues. Trimming removed 2 bases at V and 7 bases at J, with 11 bases between. Authors' data handling: Amplification from reference gene primers served as the basis for estimated nucleated cell counts. The protocol was immunoSEQ multiplex PCR, while the TCRdb copy is restricted to in-frame clones and leaves out a portion. Clone size and the V and J calls come from that table; the DNA yielded D and trimming. The profile shows 60,000 or so clones, around 88% of them singletons. What was sequenced was peripheral blood. The receptor's source is a man aged 60 to 69 with acute or convalescent COVID-19. The genes are TRBV6-1 and TRBJ2-5; no clear D gene. The CDR3 region is CASSEPAYWTQYF. In nucleotides, the CDR3 is TGTGCCAGCAGTGAACCTGCCTATTGGACCCAGTACTTC.